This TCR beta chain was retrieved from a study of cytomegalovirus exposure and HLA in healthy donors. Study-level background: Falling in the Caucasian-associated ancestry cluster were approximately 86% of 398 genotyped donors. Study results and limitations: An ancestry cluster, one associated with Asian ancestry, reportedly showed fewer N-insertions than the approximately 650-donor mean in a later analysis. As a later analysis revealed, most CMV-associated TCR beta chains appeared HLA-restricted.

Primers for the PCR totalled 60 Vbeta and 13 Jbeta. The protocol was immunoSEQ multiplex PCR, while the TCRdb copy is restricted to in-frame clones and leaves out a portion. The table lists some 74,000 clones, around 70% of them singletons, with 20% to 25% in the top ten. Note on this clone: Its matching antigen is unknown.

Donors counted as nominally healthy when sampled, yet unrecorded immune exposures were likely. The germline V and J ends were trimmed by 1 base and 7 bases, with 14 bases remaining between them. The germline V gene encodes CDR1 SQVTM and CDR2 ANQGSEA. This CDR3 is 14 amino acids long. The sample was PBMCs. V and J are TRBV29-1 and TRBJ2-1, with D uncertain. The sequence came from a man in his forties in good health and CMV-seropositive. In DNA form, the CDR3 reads TGCAGCGTTGAAGGGCGGCCCCTCCTTAATGAGCAGTTCTTC. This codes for CSVEGRPLLNEQFF.